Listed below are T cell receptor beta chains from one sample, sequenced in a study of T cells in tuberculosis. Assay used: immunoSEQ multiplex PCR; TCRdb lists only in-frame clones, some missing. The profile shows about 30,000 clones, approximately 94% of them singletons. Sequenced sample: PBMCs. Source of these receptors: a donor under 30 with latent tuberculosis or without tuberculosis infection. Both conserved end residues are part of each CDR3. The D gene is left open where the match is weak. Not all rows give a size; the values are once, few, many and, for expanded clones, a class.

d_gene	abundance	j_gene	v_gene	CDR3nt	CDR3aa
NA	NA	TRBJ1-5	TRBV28	TGTGCCAGCAGTTTATTCCGGGTCCGCAATCAGCCCCAGCATTTT	CASSLFRVRNQPQHF
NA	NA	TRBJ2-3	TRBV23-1	TGCGCCAGCAGTCACCGGGAACGCCCGGATACGCAGTATTTT	CASSHRERPDTQYF
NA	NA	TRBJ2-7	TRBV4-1	TGCGCCAGCAGCTCCAGGACAAGAAACTTCGAGCAGTACTTC	CASSSRTRNFEQYF
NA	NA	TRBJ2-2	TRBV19	TGTGCCAGTAGTATTTTCCGAGGCCACACCGGGGAGCTGTTTTTT	CASSIFRGHTGELFF
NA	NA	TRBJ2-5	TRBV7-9	TGTGCCAGCAGCTCGGACTATTTCGGACGACAAGAGACCCAGTACTTC	CASSSDYFGRQETQYF
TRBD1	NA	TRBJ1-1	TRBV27	TGTGCCAGCAGTTTTGGGGCAGGGGGCACTGAAGCTTTCTTT	CASSFGAGGTEAFF
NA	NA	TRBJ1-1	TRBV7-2	TGTGCCAGCAGCCCGACGGGGAACACTGAAGCTTTCTTT	CASSPTGNTEAFF
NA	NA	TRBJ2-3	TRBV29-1	TGCAGCGTTGAAAGGAGATTGTCTTTCGATACGCAGTATTTT	CSVERRLSFDTQYF
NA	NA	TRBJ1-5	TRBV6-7	TGTGCCAGCAGTTACTCAGAGGGACTTAAAAATCAGCCCCAGCATTTT	CASSYSEGLKNQPQHF
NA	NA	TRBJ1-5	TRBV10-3	TGTGCCATCGGACGGGAATATAGCAATCAGCCCCAGCATTTT	CAIGREYSNQPQHF
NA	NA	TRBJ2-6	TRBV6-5	TGTGCCAGCAAACAGGGCTCTGGGGCCAACGTCCTGACTTTC	CASKQGSGANVLTF
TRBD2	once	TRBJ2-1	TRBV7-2	TGTGCCAGCAGCGTGAGCGGGGGGAATGAGCAGTTCTTC	CASSVSGGNEQFF
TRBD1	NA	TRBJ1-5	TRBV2	TGTGCCAGCAGCCAGGACAGGGTTGATCAGCCCCAGCATTTT	CASSQDRVDQPQHF
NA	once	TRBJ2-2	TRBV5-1	TGCGCCAGCAGCTTGGCCGAACAGAACACCGGGGAGCTGTTTTTT	CASSLAEQNTGELFF
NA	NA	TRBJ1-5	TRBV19	TGTGCCAGTAGTTACCCAGGGTCTTGGGATCAGCCCCAGCATTTT	CASSYPGSWDQPQHF
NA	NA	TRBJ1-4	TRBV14	TGTGCCAGCAGTCGCCAGGGCGCATATAATGAAAAACTGTTTTTT	CASSRQGAYNEKLFF
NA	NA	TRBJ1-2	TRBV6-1	TGTGCCAGCGCTTGGGAGAGATATGGCTACACCTTC	CASAWERYGYTF
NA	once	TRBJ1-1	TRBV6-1	TGTGCCAGCAGTGAAGATCAAATACTCACTGAAGCTTTCTTT	CASSEDQILTEAFF
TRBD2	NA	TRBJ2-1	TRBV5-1	TGCGCCAGCAGCTTGGGACTAGCTCCAGGCGGCGATGAGCAGTTCTTC	CASSLGLAPGGDEQFF
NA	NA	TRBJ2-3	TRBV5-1	TGCGCCAGCAGCGGACAGCTTTTCACAGATACGCAGTATTTT	CASSGQLFTDTQYF
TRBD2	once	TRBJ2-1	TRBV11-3	TGTGCCAGCAGCTTAGACCGACTAGCGGGATTCGATGAGCAGTTCTTC	CASSLDRLAGFDEQFF
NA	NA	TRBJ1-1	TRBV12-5	TGTGCTAGTGGTTTGGATCAACAGGGATGGACTGAAGCTTTCTTT	CASGLDQQGWTEAFF
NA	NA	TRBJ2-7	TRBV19	TGTGCCAGTAGTTTCAGTGACGAGCAGTACTTC	CASSFSDEQYF
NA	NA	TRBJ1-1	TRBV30	TGTGCCTGGAGTGGGGGAGGGAACACTGAAGCTTTCTTT	CAWSGGGNTEAFF
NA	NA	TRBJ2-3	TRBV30	TGTGCCTGCGCGCAACAGGGAGCCCGCACAGATACGCAGTATTTT	CACAQQGARTDTQYF
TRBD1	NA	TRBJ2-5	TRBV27	TGTGCCAGCAGACTGCTGGGACAGGGAACGGAGACCCAGTACTTC	CASRLLGQGTETQYF
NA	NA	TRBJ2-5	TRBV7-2	TGTGCCAGCAGCTTTCGACTACAAGAGACCCAGTACTTC	CASSFRLQETQYF
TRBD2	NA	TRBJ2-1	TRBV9	TGTGCCAGCAGCAAGGGACTAGGGGGGTACAATGAGCAGTTCTTC	CASSKGLGGYNEQFF
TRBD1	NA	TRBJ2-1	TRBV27	TGTGCCAGCAGTTTAAGACAGGGTGCCGGTGAGCAGTTCTTC	CASSLRQGAGEQFF
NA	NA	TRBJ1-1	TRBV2	TGTGCCAGCAGTGAAGAGAAGGGGTCCTACACTGAAGCTTTCTTT	CASSEEKGSYTEAFF
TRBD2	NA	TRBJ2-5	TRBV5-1	TGCGCCAGCAGCTTGAATAGCGGGACGTTTCAAGAGACCCAGTACTTC	CASSLNSGTFQETQYF
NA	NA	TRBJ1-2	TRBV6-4	TGTGCCAGCAGTGATTCTCTCCTCGGCAGGGGTGGCTATGGCTACACCTTC	CASSDSLLGRGGYGYTF
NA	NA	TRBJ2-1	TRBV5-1	TGCGCCAGCAGCTTGGTAGGGGAGGATGAGCAGTTCTTC	CASSLVGEDEQFF
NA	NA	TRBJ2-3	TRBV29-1	TGCAGCGTTTCGGGTGGGGATACGCAGTATTTT	CSVSGGDTQYF
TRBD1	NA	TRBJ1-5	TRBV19	TGTGCCAGTAGTATCCGGGGCAGCAGGGGGAGCAATCAGCCCCAGCATTTT	CASSIRGSRGSNQPQHF
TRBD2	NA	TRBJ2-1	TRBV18	TGTGCCAGCTCACCACCGATGGGACTAGCGGGAGTGGAGAATGAGCAGTTCTTC	CASSPPMGLAGVENEQFF
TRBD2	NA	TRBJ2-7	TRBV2	TGTGCCAGCAGTGGGGGACTAGCACTCAAGCAGTACTTC	CASSGGLALKQYF